This entry concerns a single T cell receptor (beta chain). Antigen unknown. A read error is possible here, since a much larger clone lies one base away. CD25-based Treg depletion was applied to purified naive CD4+ T cells. After constant-region reverse-primer amplification, full-length variable regions underwent semi-nested PCR with Nested Universal Primer A. TCRdb used MiXCR to reprocess the 5' RACE reads, holding one entry per CDR3 protein. The sample has nearly 55,000 distinct CDR3 sequences; approximately 17% are singletons. CDR1 MNHEY and CDR2 SVGEGT come from the germline V gene. This CDR3 contains 14 residues. The study's findings and limits: Tumor memory CD4+ T cell TCR gene usage clustered with blood and lymph node memory CD4+ cells and lymph node naive CD4+ cells. Tumor-infiltrating Treg TCR alpha and beta sequences overlapped most with tumor naive CD4+ T cells, then blood naive.

The sequence was obtained from a female donor with breast cancer. The chain combines TRBV6-2 or TRBV6-3 with TRBJ2-5; D call uncertain. The source material was naive CD4+ T cells sorted from blood. Noted subset: naive CD4+ T cells, CD4+CD45RA+CD25-. The CDR3 reads CASRSLRHQGTQYF. The CDR3 DNA is TGTGCCAGCAGATCTCTACGACATCAAGGGACCCAGTACTTC.